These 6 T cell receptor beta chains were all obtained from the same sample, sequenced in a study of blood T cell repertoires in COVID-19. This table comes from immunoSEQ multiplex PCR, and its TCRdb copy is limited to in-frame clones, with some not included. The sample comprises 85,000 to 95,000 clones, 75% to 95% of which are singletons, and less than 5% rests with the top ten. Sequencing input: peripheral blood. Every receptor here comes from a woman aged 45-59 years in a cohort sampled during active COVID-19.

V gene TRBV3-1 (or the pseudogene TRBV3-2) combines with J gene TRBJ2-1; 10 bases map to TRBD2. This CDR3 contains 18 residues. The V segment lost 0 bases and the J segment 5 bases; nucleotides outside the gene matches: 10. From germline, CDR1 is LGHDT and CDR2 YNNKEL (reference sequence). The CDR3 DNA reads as TGTGCCAGCAGCCAAGATCGATCGGGAGCGGGGGGGCACAATGAGCAGTTCTTC. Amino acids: CASSQDRSGAGGHNEQFF.

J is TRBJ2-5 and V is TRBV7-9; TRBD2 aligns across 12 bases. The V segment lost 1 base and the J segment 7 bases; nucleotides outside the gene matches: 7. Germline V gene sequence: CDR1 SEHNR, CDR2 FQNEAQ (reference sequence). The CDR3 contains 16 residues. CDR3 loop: CASSLELAGGSGTQYF. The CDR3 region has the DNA TGTGCCAGCAGCTTAGAACTAGCGGGAGGTTCGGGGACCCAGTACTTC.

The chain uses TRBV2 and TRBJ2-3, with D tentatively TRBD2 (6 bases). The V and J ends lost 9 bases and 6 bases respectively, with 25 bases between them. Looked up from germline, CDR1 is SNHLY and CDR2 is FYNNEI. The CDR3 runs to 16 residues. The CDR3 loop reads CARTLWGDRRRDTQYF. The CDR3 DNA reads TGTGCCAGGACGCTTTGGGGGGACCGAAGGAGGGATACGCAGTATTTT.

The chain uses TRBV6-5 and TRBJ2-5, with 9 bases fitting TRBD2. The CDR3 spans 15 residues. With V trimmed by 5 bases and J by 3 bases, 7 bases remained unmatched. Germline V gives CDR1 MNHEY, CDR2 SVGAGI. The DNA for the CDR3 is TGTGCCAGCAGTCAGACTAGCGGATTTGAAGAGACCCAGTACTTC. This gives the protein CASSQTSGFEETQYF.

This CDR3 is CASSVARQGVSETQYF. In DNA form, the CDR3 reads TGTGCCAGCAGCGTAGCCCGACAGGGCGTATCGGAGACCCAGTACTTC. The rearrangement uses TRBV9 and TRBJ2-5, with TRBD1 identical over 7 bases. The germline CDR1 and CDR2 sequences are SGDLS and YYNGEE. With 0 bases clipped from V and 5 bases from J, the junction kept 10 bases outside the gene matches. This CDR3 is built from 16 residues.

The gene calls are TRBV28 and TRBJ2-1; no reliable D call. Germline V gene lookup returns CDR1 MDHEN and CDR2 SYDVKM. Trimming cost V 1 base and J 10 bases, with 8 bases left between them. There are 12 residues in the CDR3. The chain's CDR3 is CASSLYSWEQFF. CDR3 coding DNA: TGTGCCAGCAGTTTATACAGCTGGGAGCAGTTCTTC.